The next 8 T cell receptor beta chains were all read from a single sample in a study of blood T cell repertoires in COVID-19. The assay was immunoSEQ multiplex PCR, and TCRdb's table has in-frame clones only and misses some. The table has 260,000 or so clones, around 86% seen once. Sequenced: PBMCs or T cells enriched from blood (not recorded which). These receptors originate from a man aged 18 to 29 who had recovered from COVID-19.

In DNA, the CDR3 is TGTGCCAGCAGCCGAAACAGGGGGACCTACAATGAGCAGTTCTTC. Encoded protein: CASSRNRGTYNEQFF. This sequence joins TRBV5-6 and TRBJ2-1, with 8 bases matching TRBD1. With V trimmed by 4 bases and J by 2 bases, 5 bases remained unmatched. Germline V gene sequence: CDR1 SGHDT, CDR2 YYEEEE. This CDR3 comprises 15 residues.

The chain employs TRBV5-5 and TRBJ2-5, with D possibly TRBD1 on 6 matching bases. The length of the CDR3 is 15 residues. V was shortened by 3 bases and J by 3 bases, with 15 bases between the two germline ends. Germline loops: CDR1 SGHKS, CDR2 YYEKEE (reference sequence). CDR3 sequence (DNA): TGTGCCAGCAGCTCGAGGACAGTGATAGAAGAGACCCAGTACTTC. It encodes CASSSRTVIEETQYF.

This chain joins TRBV15 and TRBJ1-3; D gene uncertain. V was pared by 1 base and J by 10 bases, with 8 bases between. Germline V gene sequence: CDR1 LNHNV, CDR2 YYDKDF (reference sequence). CDR3 length equals 12 residues. As DNA, the CDR3 is TGTGCCACCAGCAGAGGTGGGAGAACCATATATTTT. This codes for CATSRGGRTIYF.

The J gene is TRBJ2-7, the V gene TRBV10-3; TRBD1 is a possible D gene (6 bases). The CDR3 spans 14 residues. The V gene's germline CDR1 is ENHRY and CDR2 SYGVKD. V dropped 11 bases and J dropped 0 bases, with 17 bases sitting between them. The CDR3 nucleotides are TGTGCCGCACGAACGGACAGCCTCTCCTACGAGCAGTACTTC. It codes for CAARTDSLSYEQYF.

J is TRBJ2-5 and V is TRBV19; possibly TRBD1 for D (6 bases). The germline V gene has CDR1 LNHDA and CDR2 SQIVND (reference sequence). The CDR3 has 12 amino acids. Trimming took 3 bases from V and 5 from J, leaving 7 bases between them. CDR3 sequence: CASSMGAETQYF. The CDR3 DNA follows: TGTGCCAGTAGTATGGGGGCCGAGACCCAGTACTTC.

This rearrangement joins TRBV11-2 to TRBJ1-2, with TRBD1 identical over 7 bases. CDR3 length equals 14 residues. V lost 2 bases to trimming and J lost 3 bases; unmatched junction nucleotides: 3. Germline V gene lookup returns CDR1 SGHAT and CDR2 FQNNGV. Here the CDR3 DNA reads TGTGCCAGCAGCTTATCAGGGGGTGACTATGGCTACACCTTC. It specifies CASSLSGGDYGYTF.

The rearrangement uses TRBV14 and TRBJ2-3, with a tentative D call TRBD2 (6 bases). Germline V gene sequence: CDR1 SGHDN, CDR2 FVKESK. The CDR3 contains 16 residues. V was cut by 4 bases and J by 0 bases, with 14 bases left in between. The CDR3 spells CASSPPWGTSTDTQYF. The CDR3 bases are TGTGCCAGCAGCCCCCCTTGGGGGACTAGCACAGATACGCAGTATTTT.

CDR3 bases: TGCGCCAGCAGCCAAGATGGAACAGGGCCCTATGGCTACACCTTC. Translation: CASSQDGTGPYGYTF. The J gene is TRBJ1-2, the V gene TRBV4-1, with a tentative D call TRBD1 (6 bases). Germline-derived CDR1 and CDR2 are MGHRA and YSYEKL. This CDR3 spans 15 amino acids. V gave up 0 bases and J gave up 4 bases, with 12 bases separating them.